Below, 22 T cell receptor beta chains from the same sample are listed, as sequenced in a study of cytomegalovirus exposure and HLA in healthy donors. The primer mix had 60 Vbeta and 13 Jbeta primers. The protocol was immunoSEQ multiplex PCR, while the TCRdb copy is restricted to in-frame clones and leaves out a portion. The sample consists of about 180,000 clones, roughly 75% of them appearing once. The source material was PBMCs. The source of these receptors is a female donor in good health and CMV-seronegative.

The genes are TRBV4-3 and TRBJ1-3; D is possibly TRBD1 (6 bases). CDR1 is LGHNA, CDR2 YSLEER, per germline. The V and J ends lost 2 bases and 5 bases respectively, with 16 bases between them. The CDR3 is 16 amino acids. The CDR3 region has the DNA TGCGCCAGCAGCCAAACGACCACAGGGAGTAGAAACACCATATATTTT. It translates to CASSQTTTGSRNTIYF.

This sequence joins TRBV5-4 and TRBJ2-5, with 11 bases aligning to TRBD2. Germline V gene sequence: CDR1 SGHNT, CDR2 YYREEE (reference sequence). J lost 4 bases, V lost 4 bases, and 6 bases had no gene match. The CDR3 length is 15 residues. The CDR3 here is CASSLSGRAGETQYF. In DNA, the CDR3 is TGTGCCAGCAGCCTTAGCGGGAGGGCCGGAGAGACCCAGTACTTC.

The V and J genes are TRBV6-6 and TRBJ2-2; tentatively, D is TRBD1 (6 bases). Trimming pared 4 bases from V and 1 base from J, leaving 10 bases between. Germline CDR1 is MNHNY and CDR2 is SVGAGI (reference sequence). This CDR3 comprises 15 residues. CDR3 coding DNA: TGTGCCAGCAGTTTTGGGACACTGAACACCGGGGAGCTGTTTTTT. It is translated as CASSFGTLNTGELFF.

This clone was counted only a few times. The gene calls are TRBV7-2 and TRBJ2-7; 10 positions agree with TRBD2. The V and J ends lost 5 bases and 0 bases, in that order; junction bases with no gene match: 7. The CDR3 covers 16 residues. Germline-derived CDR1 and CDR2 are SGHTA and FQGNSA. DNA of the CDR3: TGTGCCAGCAGCCCCTCTAGCGGGGGAGTCTCCTACGAGCAGTACTTC. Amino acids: CASSPSSGGVSYEQYF.

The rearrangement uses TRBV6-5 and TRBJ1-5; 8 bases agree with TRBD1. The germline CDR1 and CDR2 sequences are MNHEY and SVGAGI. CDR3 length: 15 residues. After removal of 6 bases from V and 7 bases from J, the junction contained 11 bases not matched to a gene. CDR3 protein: CASSSDREGSQPQHF. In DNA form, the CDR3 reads TGTGCCAGCAGCTCGGACAGGGAGGGTAGCCAGCCCCAGCATTTT.

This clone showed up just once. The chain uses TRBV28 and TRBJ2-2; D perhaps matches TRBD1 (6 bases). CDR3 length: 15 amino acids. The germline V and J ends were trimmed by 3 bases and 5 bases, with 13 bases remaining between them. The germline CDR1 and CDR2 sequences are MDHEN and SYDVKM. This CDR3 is CASSFLDSLTGELFF. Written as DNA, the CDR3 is TGTGCCAGCAGTTTTCTGGACAGCCTAACCGGGGAGCTGTTTTTT.

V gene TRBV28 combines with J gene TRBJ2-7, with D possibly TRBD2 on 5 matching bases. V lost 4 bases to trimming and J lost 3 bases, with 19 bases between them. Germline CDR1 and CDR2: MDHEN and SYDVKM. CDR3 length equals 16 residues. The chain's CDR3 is CASSSLGVTGLYEQYF. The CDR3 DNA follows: TGTGCCAGCAGTTCCCTCGGGGTCACTGGACTCTACGAGCAGTACTTC. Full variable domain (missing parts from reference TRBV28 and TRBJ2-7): DVKVTQSSRYLVKRTGEKVFLECVQDMDHENMFWYRQDPGLGLRLIYFSYDVKMKEKGDIPEGYSVSREKKERFSLILESASTNQTSMYLCASSSLGVTGLYEQYFGPGTRLTVT.

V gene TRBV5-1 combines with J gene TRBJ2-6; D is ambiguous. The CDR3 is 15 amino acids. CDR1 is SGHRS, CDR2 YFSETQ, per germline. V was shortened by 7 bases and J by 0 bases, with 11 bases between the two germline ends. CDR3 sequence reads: CASRTDNSGANVLTF. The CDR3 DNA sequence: TGCGCCAGCCGAACAGACAACTCTGGGGCCAACGTCCTGACTTTC.

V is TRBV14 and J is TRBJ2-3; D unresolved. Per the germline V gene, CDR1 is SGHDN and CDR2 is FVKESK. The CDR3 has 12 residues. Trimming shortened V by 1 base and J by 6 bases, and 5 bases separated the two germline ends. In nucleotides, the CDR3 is TGTGCCAGCAGCCAAGCCGGGGATACGCAGTATTTT. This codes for CASSQAGDTQYF.

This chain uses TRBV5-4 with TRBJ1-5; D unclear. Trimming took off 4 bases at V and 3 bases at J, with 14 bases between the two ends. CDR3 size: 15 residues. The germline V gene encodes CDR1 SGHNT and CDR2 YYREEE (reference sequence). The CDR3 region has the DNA TGTGCCAGCAGCCTTGGCGGCAGCACCAATCAGCCCCAGCATTTT. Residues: CASSLGGSTNQPQHF.

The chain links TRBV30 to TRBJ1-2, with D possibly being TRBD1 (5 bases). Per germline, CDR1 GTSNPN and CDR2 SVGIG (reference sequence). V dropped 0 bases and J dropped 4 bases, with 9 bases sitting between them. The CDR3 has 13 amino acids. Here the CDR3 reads CAWSVQDSYGYTF. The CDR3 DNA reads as TGTGCCTGGAGTGTACAAGACAGCTATGGCTACACCTTC.

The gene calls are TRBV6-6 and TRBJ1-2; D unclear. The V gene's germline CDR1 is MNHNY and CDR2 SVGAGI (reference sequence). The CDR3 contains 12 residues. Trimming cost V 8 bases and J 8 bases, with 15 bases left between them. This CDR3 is CASSPGAVGYTF. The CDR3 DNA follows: TGTGCCAGCTCCCCCGGCGCGGTCGGCTACACCTTC.

The CDR3 DNA reads TGTGCCAGTAGTTCGCTAGCGGGGGACTACAATGAGCAGTTCTTC. Amino acid sequence: CASSSLAGDYNEQFF. J is TRBJ2-1 and V is TRBV19; TRBD2 matches 10 bases. The V and J ends lost 5 bases and 3 bases, in that order; junction bases with no gene match: 4. This CDR3 has 15 amino acids. Germline values: CDR1 LNHDA, CDR2 SQIVND (reference sequence).

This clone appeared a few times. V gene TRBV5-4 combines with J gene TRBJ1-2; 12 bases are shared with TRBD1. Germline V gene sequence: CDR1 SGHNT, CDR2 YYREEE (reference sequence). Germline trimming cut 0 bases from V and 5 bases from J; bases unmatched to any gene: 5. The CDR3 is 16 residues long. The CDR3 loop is CASSLVPGQGAYGYTF. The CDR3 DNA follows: TGTGCCAGCAGCTTGGTTCCGGGACAGGGGGCTTATGGCTACACCTTC.

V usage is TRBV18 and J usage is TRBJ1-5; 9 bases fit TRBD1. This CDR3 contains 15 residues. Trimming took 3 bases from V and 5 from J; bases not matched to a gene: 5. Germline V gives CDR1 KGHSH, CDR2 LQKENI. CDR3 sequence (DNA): TGTGCCAGCTCACCGGGACAGGGTGGTTATCAGCCCCAGCATTTT. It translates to CASSPGQGGYQPQHF.

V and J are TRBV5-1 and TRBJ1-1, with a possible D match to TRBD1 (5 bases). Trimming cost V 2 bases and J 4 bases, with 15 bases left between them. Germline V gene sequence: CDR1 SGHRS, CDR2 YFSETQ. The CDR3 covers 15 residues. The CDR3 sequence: CASSFGGTTGTEAFF. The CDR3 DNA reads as TGCGCCAGCAGCTTCGGGGGGACTACAGGCACTGAAGCTTTCTTT.

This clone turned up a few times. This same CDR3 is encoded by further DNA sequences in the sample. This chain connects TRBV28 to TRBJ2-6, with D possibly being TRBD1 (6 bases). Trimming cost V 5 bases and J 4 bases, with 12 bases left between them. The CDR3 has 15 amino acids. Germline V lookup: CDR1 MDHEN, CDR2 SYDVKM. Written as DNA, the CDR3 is TGTGCCAGCAGTCCCCGGACAGCGGGGGCCAACGTCCTGACTTTC. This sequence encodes CASSPRTAGANVLTF.

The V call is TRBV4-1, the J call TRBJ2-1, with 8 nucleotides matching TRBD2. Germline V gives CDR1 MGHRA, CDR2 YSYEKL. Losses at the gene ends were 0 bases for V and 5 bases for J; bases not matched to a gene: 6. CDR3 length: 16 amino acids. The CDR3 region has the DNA TGCGCCAGCAGCCAAGACGATAGCGGGGCGGACAATGAGCAGTTCTTC. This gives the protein CASSQDDSGADNEQFF.

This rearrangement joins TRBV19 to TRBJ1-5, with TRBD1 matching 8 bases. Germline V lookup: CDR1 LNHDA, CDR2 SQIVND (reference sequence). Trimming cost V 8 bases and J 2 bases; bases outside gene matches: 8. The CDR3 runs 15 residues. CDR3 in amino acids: CASSDRAGGNQPQHF. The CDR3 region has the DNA TGTGCCAGTTCGGACAGGGCGGGCGGCAATCAGCCCCAGCATTTT.

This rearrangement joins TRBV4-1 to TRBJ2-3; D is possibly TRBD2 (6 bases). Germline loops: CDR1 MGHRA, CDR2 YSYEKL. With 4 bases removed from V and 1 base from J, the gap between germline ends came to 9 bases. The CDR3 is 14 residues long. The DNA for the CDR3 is TGCGCCAGCAGCCCCGGGGGACGCACAGATACGCAGTATTTT. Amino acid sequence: CASSPGGRTDTQYF.

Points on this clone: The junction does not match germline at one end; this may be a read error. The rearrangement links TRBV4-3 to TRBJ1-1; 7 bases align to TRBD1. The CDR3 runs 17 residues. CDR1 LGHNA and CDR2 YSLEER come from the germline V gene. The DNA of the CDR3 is TGCGCCAGCTCTGAAAGGGGGCGAGCTACAATGAAGACTGAAGCTTTCTTT. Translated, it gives CASSERGRATMKTEAFF.

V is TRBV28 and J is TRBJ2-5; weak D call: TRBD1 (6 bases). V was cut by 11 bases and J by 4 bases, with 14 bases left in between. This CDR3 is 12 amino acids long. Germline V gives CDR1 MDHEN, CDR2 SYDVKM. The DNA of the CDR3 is TGTGCCGAAGCCAGGGGTCCAGAGACCCAGTACTTC. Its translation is CAEARGPETQYF.